This T cell receptor (beta chain) appears in the sequencing data of a study of beta chain features in type 1 diabetes. Study-wide results and caveats: Patients' naive, central memory and regulatory TCRB repertoires appeared more alike than those of healthy donors. All four CD4+ subsets of Type 1 diabetes patients contained TCRB CDR3s that were moderately but significantly shorter.

The V gene's germline CDR1 is SNHLY and CDR2 FYNNEI. CDR3 length equals 16 residues. V lost 6 bases and J 4 bases, leaving 21 bases between the germline ends. The entirety of the isolated RNA underwent reverse transcription, so expressed TCRB transcripts were sequenced. Samples of naive, central memory and regulatory T cells yielded a mean of about 3.5 million reads. Profiled with immunoSEQ multiplex PCR; TCRdb holds only in-frame clones, not every one. Of about 930,000 clones listed, 15% to 20% are singletons. Turning to this clone: Its antigen remains unknown.

Each of the CD4+ naive, central memory, regulatory and stem cell-like memory populations was sorted via CD45RO/CCR7/CD25/CD127/CD95/CD27. The origin of this receptor is a young woman in good health. What was sequenced was naive CD4+ T cells from blood. The chain uses TRBV2 and TRBJ1-1, with D perhaps TRBD1 (6 bases). CDR3 in DNA: TGTGCCAGCAGAGGGGGGGTCAGCGGCTCGGGCACTGAAGCTTTCTTT. It codes for CASRGGVSGSGTEAFF.